This T cell receptor beta chain comes out of a study of blood T cell repertoires in COVID-19. V lost 3 bases and J 4 bases, leaving 10 bases between the germline ends. CDR1 is KGHSH, CDR2 LQKENI, per germline. The CDR3 contains 13 residues. Some clones are missing from TCRdb's copy, which holds only in-frame ones; the method was immunoSEQ multiplex PCR. The sample consists of roughly 190,000 clones, about 83% of them appearing once. The TCR was taken from a man aged 45 to 65 with active or convalescent COVID-19. The material sequenced was peripheral blood. The J gene is TRBJ2-7, the V gene TRBV18; maybe TRBD2 (5 bases). CDR3: CASSPGGEYEQYF. CDR3 nucleotide sequence: TGTGCCAGCTCACCTGGAGGAGAATACGAGCAGTACTTC.